The following is a TCR beta chain sequence with its context. The junction departs from the called germline gene at one end, perhaps through a read error. Germline assignment: CDR1 SGHRS and CDR2 YFSETQ. CDR3 size: 15 residues. It was RNA transcripts that yielded the amplified TCR beta CDR3 regions. The HTBI primer set served for first-round RT-PCR of the TCR CDR3. TCRdb passed the multiplex PCR reads through MiXCR, listing each CDR3 protein once. The table shows 300,000 to 450,000 distinct CDR3 sequences, with 25% occurring only once. These data are taken from a study of T cells in Graves' hyperthyroidism and ophthalmopathy.

This clonotype was obtained from a man aged 45-65 years with Graves' hyperthyroidism. The V and J genes are TRBV5-1 and TRBJ2-7, with TRBD2 as a possible D gene (5 bases). Sequencing was performed on blood. The CDR3 coding sequence is TGTGCCAGCAGCTCTGAGCGGAGAGGAGTTTACGAGCAGTACTTC. Translated, it gives CASSSERRGVYEQYF.